Listed below are T cell receptor beta chains from one sample, sequenced in a study of blood T cells in healthy people across ages. One entry per CDR3 protein, called by TCRdb with MiXCR from the 5' RACE reads. The sample yields about 780,000 distinct CDR3 sequences, 46% seen once. The sample taken for sequencing was blood. All receptors derive from a man of 80 years or more in good health. CDR3s include the opening cysteine and the closing phenylalanine or tryptophan. The D gene is left open where the match is weak. Where a row states a size, it is once, few, many or the class of an expanded clone; other rows omit it.

- | - | TRBJ2-1 | 15 | TRBV7-2 | TGTGCCAGCAGCTCAAGCGCCGTCCTGTACAATGAGCAGTTCTTC | CASSSSAVLYNEQFF
TRBD2 | - | TRBJ2-1 | 15 | TRBV20-1 | TGCAGTGCTAGAGACGTGACTAGCGGGAAAAATAAGCAGTTCTTC | CSARDVTSGKNKQFF
TRBD2 | - | TRBJ2-5 | 15 | TRBV20-1 | TGCAGTGCTAGATCGCCTAGCGGACACCAAGAGACCCAGTACTTC | CSARSPSGHQETQYF
TRBD2 | - | TRBJ2-5 | 16 | TRBV9 | TGTGCCAGCTCCCGACTGAGCGGGGGGTCCTGGGAGACCCAGTACTTC | CASSRLSGGSWETQYF
- | - | TRBJ2-3 | 15 | TRBV7-6 | TGTGCCAGCAGCCCGGTAGGGGTCGGCACAGATACGCAGTATTTT | CASSPVGVGTDTQYF
- | once | TRBJ2-5 | 12 | TRBV7-6 | TGTGCCAGCAGCTCCAGGGGCATGGAGCAGTACTTC | CASSSRGMEQYF
- | few | TRBJ2-1 | 11 | TRBV20-1 | TGCAGTGCTAGGTCAGGGAATGAGCAGTTCTTC | CSARSGNEQFF
- | many | TRBJ2-4 | 17 | TRBV10-3 | TGTGCCATCAGTGAGTCAGGAGATCGACTAGCCAAAAACATTCAGTACTTC | CAISESGDRLAKNIQYF
TRBD2 | many | TRBJ2-5 | 15 | TRBV2 | TGTGCCAGCAGAAAACCGGGACTAGCGGAAGAGACCCAGTACTTC | CASRKPGLAEETQYF
TRBD1 | - | TRBJ2-7 | 18 | TRBV5-1 | TGCGCCAGCAGCTTTAGGACAGGGGGCGCAAGCTCCTACAATGAGCAGTACTTC | CASSFRTGGASSYNEQYF
- | - | TRBJ2-1 | 14 | TRBV28 | TGTGCCAGCAGTCAAACGACAGTTTACAATGAGCAGTTCTTC | CASSQTTVYNEQFF
- | few | TRBJ2-7 | 16 | TRBV7-9 | TGTGCCAGCAGCTCCTTAAGCGGAAGGAGCTCCTACGAGCAGTACTTC | CASSSLSGRSSYEQYF
TRBD1 | - | TRBJ2-1 | 14 | TRBV20-1 | TGCAGTGCCCTGGACAGGGGATCCTACAATGAGCAGTTCTTC | CSALDRGSYNEQFF
TRBD2 | few | TRBJ2-3 | 15 | TRBV20-1 | TGCAGTGCTAGAGAATTTAGCGGGAGGGCTGATACGCAGTATTTT | CSAREFSGRADTQYF
TRBD1 | few | TRBJ2-7 | 15 | TRBV29-1 | TGCAGCGTTGCCACGACAGGGAAGTTGTTCTACGAGCAGTACTTC | CSVATTGKLFYEQYF
TRBD2 | - | TRBJ2-1 | 15 | TRBV7-2 | TGTGCCAGCAGCCAGCGGGGGGGCCGATACGGTGAGCAGTTCTTC | CASSQRGGRYGEQFF
- | - | TRBJ2-6 | 18 | TRBV7-2 | TGTGCCAGCAGCTTAAGTAGGGCAGTGACCTCCGGGGCCAACGTCCTGACTTTC | CASSLSRAVTSGANVLTF